This T cell receptor (beta chain) was profiled in a study of identical twins. Study findings and constraints: Sequences that were out-of-frame, alpha and twin-shared displayed an excess of low generation probability. Models predicted less out-of-frame TCR alpha sharing in monozygotic twins than was found.

V shed 5 bases and J shed 6 bases, with 11 bases lying between them. CDR3 length: 12 amino acids. Template switching added a universal primer site, and cDNA bore unique molecular identifiers. Each CDR3 protein is one row after TCRdb ran MiXCR on the 5' RACE reads. The data contain about 660,000 distinct CDR3 sequences, about 9.4% of them singletons. Of note for this clonotype: The target antigen is unknown.

These records were also assigned to another study, of yellow fever vaccine responses in identical twins. According to that study: Reportedly, the T cell response mounted by twins to vaccine seemed partly convergent, partly personalized.

The receptor's source is a woman under 30 in good health. This chain uses TRBV7-1 with TRBJ2-7; possibly TRBD2 for D (6 bases). TRBV7-1 is noted as an ORF with a role that remains uncertain. Sequencing used PBMCs. CDR3: CASSAGDFEQYF. CDR3 sequence (DNA): TGTGCCAGCAGCGCCGGGGACTTCGAGCAGTACTTC.